The present T cell receptor beta chain was sequenced within a study of blood T cell repertoires in COVID-19. About the research overall: T cells, B-cell-depleted T cells, or PBMCs supplied cDNA or gDNA.

Produced via immunoSEQ multiplex PCR; TCRdb's table is partial and in-frame only. The sample comprises 140,000 to 150,000 clones, under 90% of which are singletons, and 3.5% rests with the top ten. After removal of 9 bases from V and 8 bases from J, the junction contained 7 bases not matched to a gene. CDR3 size: 13 residues. The chain employs TRBV12-3 or TRBV12-4 and TRBJ2-1, with 10 bases lining up with TRBD2. The source is a man between 65 and 85 years old who had recovered from COVID-19. Sequenced input: peripheral blood. The CDR3 nucleotides read TGTGCCAGTAGTAGCGGGAGGAAGGATGAGCAGTTCTTC. Amino acids: CASSSGRKDEQFF.